The rows below give T cell receptor beta chains drawn from one sample of a study of T cell changes during pregnancy in multiple sclerosis. Generated by immunoSEQ multiplex PCR, the TCRdb table keeps only in-frame clones and is missing some. This sample has fewer than 60,000 clones, with about 90% found just once. The sample in question was peripheral blood, obtained in the third trimester of pregnancy. These receptors were taken from a female donor in good health, enrolled as a control in a pregnancy study. Both conserved end residues are part of each CDR3. Expanded clones are given a class, and other clones once, few, many or no size at all.

v_gene: TRBV19
abundance: -
len: 16
CDR3aa: CASRDPSGRVLHEQFF

v_gene: TRBV9
abundance: -
len: 16
CDR3aa: CASSPPGGGVNNEQFF

v_gene: TRBV30
abundance: -
len: 12
CDR3aa: CAWTGGPGIQYF

v_gene: TRBV19
abundance: -
len: 14
CDR3aa: CASSMKGDREEAFF

v_gene: TRBV13
abundance: -
len: 13
CDR3aa: CASSLAGDNEQFF

v_gene: TRBV27
abundance: once
len: 15
CDR3aa: CASSPTSLQRSGYTF

v_gene: TRBV5-6
abundance: -
len: 16
CDR3aa: CASSLAAGKAVTEAFF

v_gene: TRBV19
abundance: -
len: 16
CDR3aa: CASSSGQGAGTGELFF

v_gene: TRBV19
abundance: -
len: 16
CDR3aa: CARSGTQSSGNSPLHF

v_gene: TRBV4-2
abundance: -
len: 15
CDR3aa: CASSQGSTGGYEQYF

v_gene: TRBV7-8
abundance: -
len: 13
CDR3aa: CASSLDGAGEQFF

v_gene: TRBV6-1
abundance: -
len: 15
CDR3aa: CASSEQGINTDTQYF

v_gene: TRBV7-7
abundance: -
len: 13
CDR3aa: CASSRQYTDTQYF

v_gene: TRBV4-3
abundance: -
len: 15
CDR3aa: CASSQGGGLDTEAFF

v_gene: TRBV11-3
abundance: -
len: 17
CDR3aa: CASSLNQVFGSTGELFF

v_gene: TRBV30
abundance: once
len: 12
CDR3aa: CAWNAGGVGYTF

v_gene: TRBV7-2
abundance: once
len: 14
CDR3aa: CASSLLGQGHGYTF

v_gene: TRBV9
abundance: -
len: 15
CDR3aa: CASSVVAGKEPEAFF

v_gene: TRBV7-9
abundance: once
len: 13
CDR3aa: CASSFGGGYGYTF

v_gene: TRBV7-2
abundance: -
len: 15
CDR3aa: CASSSGKGGRTEAFF

v_gene: TRBV19
abundance: -
len: 13
CDR3aa: CASSNQQGTEAFF

v_gene: TRBV5-1
abundance: -
len: 15
CDR3aa: CASSLDRATNEKLFF

v_gene: TRBV6-5
abundance: -
len: 14
CDR3aa: CASLPGHQNTEAFF

v_gene: TRBV29-1
abundance: -
len: 14
CDR3aa: CSVEGDRTNYGYTF

v_gene: TRBV10-3
abundance: -
len: 13
CDR3aa: CAITADRGDGYTF

v_gene: TRBV9
abundance: -
len: 14
CDR3aa: CASSVGGSNAEQYF

v_gene: TRBV5-1
abundance: -
len: 19
CDR3aa: CASSLGPGLAGGPKETQYF

v_gene: TRBV11-2
abundance: -
len: 15
CDR3aa: CASSLRTAFTGELFF

v_gene: TRBV5-1
abundance: -
len: 12
CDR3aa: CASGSAGETQYF

v_gene: TRBV27
abundance: -
len: 13
CDR3aa: CASSLRLPYEQYF

v_gene: TRBV9
abundance: -
len: 16
CDR3aa: CASSPSGTGNTGELFF

v_gene: TRBV4-2
abundance: -
len: 17
CDR3aa: CASSQDHPRQGMNTQYF

v_gene: TRBV5-6
abundance: -
len: 16
CDR3aa: CASSSPSGRAHGELFF

v_gene: TRBV4-1
abundance: -
len: 15
CDR3aa: CASSPPQGASSEQYF

v_gene: TRBV29-1
abundance: -
len: 15
CDR3aa: CSVSGLAVSTGELFF

v_gene: TRBV21-1
abundance: -
len: 10
CDR3aa: CASSKLGYTF

v_gene: TRBV28
abundance: -
len: 13
CDR3aa: CASSSGGRDTQYF

v_gene: TRBV29-1
abundance: -
len: 14
CDR3aa: CSTRDRENTGELFF

v_gene: TRBV5-6
abundance: -
len: 12
CDR3aa: CASNGGDYGYTF

v_gene: TRBV10-3
abundance: -
len: 14
CDR3aa: CAISRQGPNTEAFF

v_gene: TRBV5-6
abundance: -
len: 16
CDR3aa: CASSLPPAGGRETQYF

v_gene: TRBV10-2
abundance: -
len: 11
CDR3aa: CASSELTGQYF

v_gene: TRBV16
abundance: -
len: 16
CDR3aa: CASSQEPRIGNQPQHF

v_gene: TRBV5-4
abundance: -
len: 14
CDR3aa: CASSQGTGVGEQYF

v_gene: TRBV6-5
abundance: -
len: 13
CDR3aa: CASSENWNYGYTF

v_gene: TRBV5-4
abundance: once
len: 15
CDR3aa: CASSLGQGANTEAFF

v_gene: TRBV30
abundance: -
len: 15
CDR3aa: CAWSSGSGIRYEQYF

v_gene: TRBV10-3
abundance: -
len: 13
CDR3aa: CAISELEYNEQFF

v_gene: TRBV7-2
abundance: -
len: 14
CDR3aa: CASSYRVGDTEAFF

v_gene: TRBV6-5
abundance: once
len: 15
CDR3aa: CASSNQQGGEYEQYF

v_gene: TRBV5-1
abundance: -
len: 15
CDR3aa: CASSQTSGRTYEQYF

v_gene: TRBV5-6
abundance: once
len: 16
CDR3aa: CASSSTGQGGRREAFF

v_gene: TRBV5-4
abundance: -
len: 13
CDR3aa: CASSRTGSYEQYF

v_gene: TRBV6-1
abundance: -
len: 11
CDR3aa: CASSDIEKKYF

v_gene: TRBV28
abundance: -
len: 15
CDR3aa: CASSRPPGQGYGYTF

v_gene: TRBV18
abundance: -
len: 19
CDR3aa: CASSPPGGRAFEGKNIQYF

v_gene: TRBV11-2
abundance: -
len: 13
CDR3aa: CASSHSRTYEQYF

v_gene: TRBV5-1
abundance: -
len: 13
CDR3aa: CASSRGGEETQYF

v_gene: TRBV19
abundance: -
len: 12
CDR3aa: CASSGPHYGYTF